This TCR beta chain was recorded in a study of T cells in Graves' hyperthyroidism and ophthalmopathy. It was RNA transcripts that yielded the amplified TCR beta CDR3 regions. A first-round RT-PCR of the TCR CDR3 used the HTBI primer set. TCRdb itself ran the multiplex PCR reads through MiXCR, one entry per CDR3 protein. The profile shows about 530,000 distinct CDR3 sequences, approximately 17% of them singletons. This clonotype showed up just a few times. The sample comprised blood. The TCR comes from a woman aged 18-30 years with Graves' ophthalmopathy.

As DNA, the CDR3 is TGTGCCAGTCAAACCACCACGCAGGGCGTCTATGGCGATCAGCCCCAGCATTTT. It yields the protein CASQTTTQGVYGDQPQHF. The genes are TRBV28 and TRBJ1-5, with D possibly matching TRBD1 (5 bases). Germline values: CDR1 MDHEN, CDR2 SYDVKM. The V gene lost 9 bases and the J gene lost 5 bases, with 29 bases spanning the gap. The CDR3 has 18 residues.